Below are 31 T cell receptor beta chains sequenced from a single sample in a study of blood T cell repertoires in COVID-19. Clones were read by immunoSEQ multiplex PCR, and TCRdb kept only the in-frame ones, dropping some. The top ten clones hold roughly 2.7% of a sample with about 200,000 clones, 83% of them seen once. The specimen was peripheral blood. The receptor source for this set is a woman between 35 and 50 years old with active or convalescent COVID-19.

The chain employs TRBV10-3 and TRBJ1-1; no reliable D call. Germline V lookup: CDR1 ENHRY, CDR2 SYGVKD. CDR3 length equals 12 residues. Trimming took off 2 bases at V and 6 bases at J, with 7 bases between the two ends. The CDR3 loop reads CAISEPGAEAFF. CDR3 sequence (DNA): TGTGCCATCAGTGAGCCAGGCGCTGAAGCTTTCTTT.

This clone appeared once. The chain employs TRBV24-1 and TRBJ1-3; D is unclear. V was pared by 6 bases and J by 0 bases, with 8 bases between. The CDR3 covers 14 residues. Germline V lookup: CDR1 KGHDR, CDR2 SFDVKD. CDR3 DNA sequence: TGTGCCACCAGTCCCGCTAGCTCTGGAAACACCATATATTTT. It codes for CATSPASSGNTIYF.

This clone was seen many times. The chain joins TRBV5-1 to TRBJ1-4; the D gene is possibly TRBD1 (6 bases). Germline V gives CDR1 SGHRS, CDR2 YFSETQ. The germline V and J ends were trimmed by 7 bases and 5 bases, with 12 bases remaining between them. This CDR3 has 13 amino acids. CDR3 sequence: CASAYRANEKLFF. CDR3 DNA: TGCGCCAGCGCATACAGGGCGAATGAAAAACTGTTTTTT.

This clone was counted a single time. The chain recombines TRBV4-3 with TRBJ1-1; TRBD1 agrees at 7 bases. The CDR3 length is 14 residues. Germline CDR1 reads LGHNA; CDR2 reads YSLEER. V lost 4 bases to trimming and J lost 0 bases; unmatched junction nucleotides: 2. Here the CDR3 reads CASSPTGVNTEAFF. DNA of the CDR3: TGCGCCAGCAGCCCAACAGGGGTGAACACTGAAGCTTTCTTT.

This chain links TRBV25-1 with TRBJ1-5, with D possibly TRBD1 on 6 matching bases. Trimming shortened V by 4 bases and J by 0 bases, and 13 bases separated the two germline ends. Germline V gene data show CDR1 as MGHDK and CDR2 as SYGVNS. The CDR3 has 16 amino acids. The CDR3 here is CASSARTDHSNQPQHF. The CDR3 DNA reads TGTGCCAGCAGTGCCCGGACAGATCATAGCAATCAGCCCCAGCATTTT.

The chain combines TRBV19 with TRBJ1-5; 8 bases are a match to TRBD1. CDR1 and CDR2 (germline): LNHDA, SQIVND (reference sequence). After removal of 10 bases from V and 7 bases from J, the junction contained 12 bases not matched to a gene. CDR3 length: 14 amino acids. The CDR3 here is CATGSRGQGQPQHF. The CDR3, as DNA: TGTGCCACCGGCTCCAGGGGGCAGGGGCAGCCCCAGCATTTT.

This clone was recorded once. The rearrangement links TRBV6-6 to TRBJ2-6, with 9 positions matching TRBD1. After removal of 6 bases from V and 3 bases from J, the junction contained 18 bases not matched to a gene. CDR1 and CDR2 from the germline V gene are MNHNY and SVGAGI (reference sequence). This CDR3 has 20 residues. This chain's CDR3 is CASSRLGGTGRTSGANVLTF. DNA for the CDR3: TGTGCCAGCAGCCGACTAGGGGGGACAGGGCGAACGAGTGGGGCCAACGTCCTGACTTTC.

The J gene is TRBJ1-1, the V gene TRBV2; TRBD1 aligns across 11 bases. CDR3 size: 15 residues. The V segment lost 8 bases and the J segment 4 bases; nucleotides outside the gene matches: 9. Germline V gene sequence: CDR1 SNHLY, CDR2 FYNNEI. The CDR3 DNA reads TGTGCCAGCCTATGGACAGGGGGCTCGACCACTGAAGCTTTCTTT. Protein: CASLWTGGSTTEAFF.

This chain uses TRBV30 with TRBJ2-1; D perhaps matches TRBD1 (5 bases). Looked up from germline, CDR1 is GTSNPN and CDR2 is SVGIG (reference sequence). V was trimmed by 4 bases and J by 5 bases, leaving 18 bases between them. The CDR3 sequence is 15 residues long. The CDR3 spells CAWNTGAPRHNEQFF. CDR3 in DNA: TGTGCCTGGAATACAGGCGCCCCTCGCCACAATGAGCAGTTCTTC.

Written as DNA, the CDR3 is TGTGCCAGTAGTTTTGAGGGATATCAGCCCCAGCATTTT. This gives the protein CASSFEGYQPQHF. The gene calls are TRBV19 and TRBJ1-5; D ambiguous. CDR1 is LNHDA and CDR2 is SQIVND in the germline V gene (reference sequence). With 5 bases removed from V and 5 bases from J, the gap between germline ends came to 10 bases. CDR3 length equals 13 residues.

The V gene is TRBV24-1, the J gene TRBJ2-5, with 13 nucleotides matching TRBD2. The ends lost 3 bases at V and 4 bases at J; junction bases unmatched: 1. Germline V gene data show CDR1 as KGHDR and CDR2 as SFDVKD. This CDR3 comprises 15 residues. The CDR3 DNA sequence: TGTGCCACCAGTGATAGGACTAGCGGGGGAGAGACCCAGTACTTC. Its translation is CATSDRTSGGETQYF.

This sequence joins TRBV5-5 and TRBJ2-2, with 11 bases matching TRBD2. V lost 4 bases to trimming and J lost 4 bases; unmatched junction nucleotides: 15. CDR1 SGHKS and CDR2 YYEKEE come from the germline V gene (reference sequence). This CDR3 is 19 amino acids long. The CDR3 region is CASSPTGILAGGGTGELFF. The CDR3 coding sequence is TGTGCCAGCAGCCCTACCGGGATCTTAGCGGGAGGGGGCACCGGGGAGCTGTTTTTT. The whole variable domain, filled in from reference TRBV5-5 and TRBJ2-2, reads DAGVTQSPTHLIKTRGQQVTLRCSPISGHKSVSWYQQVLGQGPQFIFQYYEKEERGRGNFPDRFSARQFPNYSSELNVNALLLGDSALYLCASSPTGILAGGGTGELFFGEGSRLTVL.

The rearrangement uses TRBV5-1 and TRBJ1-4, with 9 bases fitting TRBD1. The CDR3 has 16 residues. V gave up 0 bases and J gave up 2 bases; unmatched junction bases: 2. Germline lookup yields CDR1 SGHRS and CDR2 YFSETQ. The CDR3 here is CASSLGQGVTNEKLFF. The CDR3 DNA is TGCGCCAGCAGCTTGGGACAGGGGGTTACTAATGAAAAACTGTTTTTT.

The rearrangement links TRBV25-1 to TRBJ2-7; tentatively, D is TRBD1 (6 bases). The CDR3 is made up of 14 amino acids. V was clipped by 2 bases and J by 1 base, with 9 bases between them. Germline-derived CDR1 and CDR2 are MGHDK and SYGVNS. In DNA form, the CDR3 reads TGTGCCAGCAGTGAAGGACAGAGATCCTACGAGCAGTACTTC. Amino acids: CASSEGQRSYEQYF.

The chain is built from TRBV7-8 and TRBJ1-1; perhaps TRBD1 as D (5 bases). The length of the CDR3 is 16 residues. Germline CDR1 and CDR2: SGHVS and FQNEAQ. With 5 bases removed from V and 1 base from J, the gap between germline ends came to 17 bases. The CDR3 coding sequence is TGTGCCAGCAGCCCAAGACTCAGGGTCCCGAACACTGAAGCTTTCTTT. This encodes CASSPRLRVPNTEAFF.

V gene TRBV7-2 combines with J gene TRBJ1-1; 8 bases are shared with TRBD1. CDR1 is SGHTA, CDR2 FQGNSA, per germline. The CDR3 has 14 residues. J was trimmed by 6 bases and V by 5 bases; bases with no gene match: 8. The CDR3 region is CASSLDRAGAEAFF. The CDR3 nucleotides read TGTGCCAGCAGCCTGGACAGGGCGGGCGCTGAAGCTTTCTTT.

This clone was observed a few times. V gene TRBV11-3 combines with J gene TRBJ2-1, with TRBD2 identical over 12 bases. Trimming at V came to 2 bases and at J to 5 bases, leaving 1 base not matched to a gene. The CDR3 length is 15 residues. Germline loops: CDR1 SGHNT, CDR2 YENEEA. The CDR3 sequence: CASSLLAGGHNEQFF. DNA for the CDR3: TGTGCCAGCAGCTTACTAGCGGGGGGGCACAATGAGCAGTTCTTC. Complete variable domain (other parts from reference TRBV11-3 and TRBJ2-1): EAGVVQSPRYKIIEKKQPVAFWCNPISGHNTLYWYLQNLGQGPELLIRYENEEAVDDSQLPKDRFSAERLKGVDSTLKIQPAELGDSAVYLCASSLLAGGHNEQFFGPGTRLTVL.

The rearrangement uses TRBV5-1 and TRBJ1-4; D is possibly TRBD1 (6 bases). V was clipped by 5 bases and J by 5 bases, with 19 bases between them. The CDR3 runs 16 residues. Germline-derived CDR1 and CDR2 are SGHRS and YFSETQ. In DNA, the CDR3 is TGCGCCAGCAGACCTAGATCCGGACAGATCAATGAAAAACTGTTTTTT. It yields the protein CASRPRSGQINEKLFF.

This clone was observed once. The CDR3 reads CASSLIAGRTEAFF. DNA of the CDR3: TGTGCCAGCAGCTTAATAGCAGGGCGAACTGAAGCTTTCTTT. The rearrangement uses TRBV7-9 and TRBJ1-1; the D gene is possibly TRBD1 (5 bases). Trimming removed 2 bases from V and 5 bases from J, with 12 bases in between. CDR1 and CDR2 from the germline V gene are SEHNR and FQNEAQ (reference sequence). The CDR3 sequence is 14 residues long.

This chain links TRBV6-4 with TRBJ2-1, with TRBD2 matching over 15 bases. The CDR3 loop spans 15 amino acids. J lost 7 bases, V lost 4 bases, and 2 bases had no gene match. Germline V gives CDR1 MRHNA, CDR2 SNTAGT. The CDR3 reads CASSGTSGGGNEQFF. The CDR3, as DNA: TGTGCCAGCAGTGGGACTAGCGGGGGGGGGAATGAGCAGTTCTTC.

The chain has TRBV29-1 and TRBJ1-1; D unclear. Trimming stripped 1 base from V and 2 bases from J, with 5 bases between. Per the germline V gene, CDR1 is SQVTM and CDR2 is ANQGSEA. This CDR3 contains 12 residues. DNA for the CDR3: TGCAGCGTTGAAGGGACTAACACTGAAGCTTTCTTT. This gives the protein CSVEGTNTEAFF.

The genes are TRBV2 and TRBJ2-7; TRBD1 aligns across 10 bases. CDR3 length: 14 residues. V shed 2 bases, J shed 5 bases, and the junction held 3 bases outside the gene matches. Looked up from germline, CDR1 is SNHLY and CDR2 is FYNNEI. CDR3: CASSEQGQGNEQYF. CDR3 DNA: TGTGCCAGCAGTGAACAGGGACAGGGGAACGAGCAGTACTTC.

This sequence joins TRBV11-3 and TRBJ2-6; tentatively, D is TRBD2 (5 bases). This CDR3 is 12 amino acids long. Germline CDR1 reads SGHNT; CDR2 reads YENEEA. V was cut by 5 bases and J by 9 bases, with 8 bases left in between. This CDR3 is CASSPEVNVLTF. In nucleotides, the CDR3 is TGTGCCAGCAGCCCGGAGGTCAACGTCCTGACTTTC.

This clone appeared a single time. This chain connects TRBV11-3 to TRBJ2-7; 8 bases map to TRBD1. Germline CDR1 reads SGHNT; CDR2 reads YENEEA. This CDR3 spans 14 amino acids. Unmatched junction bases numbered 3, after V lost 5 bases and J lost 0 bases. The CDR3 DNA reads as TGTGCCAGCAGCCCTGGACAGGGCTCCTACGAGCAGTACTTC. Its translation is CASSPGQGSYEQYF.

The gene calls are TRBV24-1 and TRBJ2-3; 8 bases are a match to TRBD1. CDR1 and CDR2 (germline): KGHDR, SFDVKD. The CDR3 spans 13 residues. The J segment lost 13 bases and the V segment lost 3 bases, leaving 8 bases of the junction unmatched. CDR3 loop: CATSDPTDRVKYF. DNA of the CDR3: TGTGCCACCAGTGATCCCACGGACAGGGTTAAGTATTTT.

V and J are TRBV6-5 and TRBJ2-2, with 8 nucleotides matching TRBD1. CDR3 length: 14 residues. The germline CDR1 and CDR2 sequences are MNHEY and SVGAGI. The ends lost 6 bases at V and 3 bases at J; junction bases unmatched: 3. CDR3 residues: CASRTGDDTGELFF. The DNA for the CDR3 is TGTGCCAGCAGGACAGGGGACGACACCGGGGAGCTGTTTTTT.

This sequence joins TRBV19 and TRBJ2-7, with D possibly being TRBD2 (6 bases). The CDR3 extends over 14 amino acids. CDR1 and CDR2 (germline): LNHDA, SQIVND (reference sequence). V was cut by 9 bases and J by 3 bases, with 18 bases left in between. The CDR3 reads CASQEGRLGYEQYF. CDR3 sequence (DNA): TGTGCCAGCCAGGAGGGGAGGTTGGGCTACGAGCAGTACTTC.

This clone appeared a single time. This chain joins TRBV5-1 and TRBJ1-4, with D possibly TRBD1 on 6 matching bases. Germline assignment: CDR1 SGHRS and CDR2 YFSETQ. The CDR3 contains 15 residues. Trimming removed 1 base at V and 0 bases at J, with 7 bases between. The CDR3 sequence: CASSLTGSTNEKLFF. CDR3 coding DNA: TGCGCCAGCAGCTTGACAGGGTCAACTAATGAAAAACTGTTTTTT.

The chain couples TRBV10-3 to TRBJ1-6; D may be TRBD1 (6 bases). The length of the CDR3 is 16 residues. V was cut by 10 bases and J by 1 base, with 17 bases left in between. CDR1 is ENHRY and CDR2 is SYGVKD in the germline V gene. CDR3 DNA sequence: TGTGCCACCGGGGGGCAGGACACATCCTATAATTCACCCCTCCACTTT. This encodes CATGGQDTSYNSPLHF.

This clone was picked up one time. The rearrangement links TRBV21-1 to TRBJ2-5; TRBD2, as called in the table, went unchecked against the DNA. TRBV21-1 is a pseudogene locus. The CDR3 contains 13 residues. This chain's CDR3 is CASSNFYQETQYF. As DNA, the CDR3 is TGTGCCAGCAGCAACTTTTACCAAGAGACCCAGTACTTC.

This CDR3 is CATHSEGEAFF. The CDR3 DNA follows: TGTGCCACACATTCTGAGGGAGAAGCTTTCTTT. This chain connects TRBV28 to TRBJ1-1; D is ambiguous. The V end lost 10 bases, the J end lost 8 bases, and 14 bases lay between the germline ends. This CDR3 comprises 11 residues. The germline CDR1 and CDR2 sequences are MDHEN and SYDVKM.